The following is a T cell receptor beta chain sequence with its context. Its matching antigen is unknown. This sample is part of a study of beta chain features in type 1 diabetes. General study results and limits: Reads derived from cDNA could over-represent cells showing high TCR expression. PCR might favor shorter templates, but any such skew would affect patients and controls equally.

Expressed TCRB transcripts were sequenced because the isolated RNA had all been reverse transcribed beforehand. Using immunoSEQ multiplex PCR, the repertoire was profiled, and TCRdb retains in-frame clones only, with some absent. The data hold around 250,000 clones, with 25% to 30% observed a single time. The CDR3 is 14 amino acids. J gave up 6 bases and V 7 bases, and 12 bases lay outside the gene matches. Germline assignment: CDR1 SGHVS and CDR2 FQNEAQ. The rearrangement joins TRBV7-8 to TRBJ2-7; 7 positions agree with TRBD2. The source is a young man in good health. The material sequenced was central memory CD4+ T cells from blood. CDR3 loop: CASTREVWNFEQYF. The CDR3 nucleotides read TGTGCCAGCACCCGGGAGGTGTGGAACTTCGAGCAGTACTTC.